These T cell receptor beta chains were read from a single sample in a study of molecular identifiers for immune sequencing clone quantification. TCRdb ran MiXCR on the PCR reads and lists one entry per CDR3 protein. In the table there are approximately 670,000 distinct CDR3 sequences, 15% to 20% of which are singletons. The sample taken for sequencing was naive CD8+ T cells from blood, with Jurkat cell RNA spiked in. The receptors originated from a human donor in good health. Some libraries in this study had Jurkat cell RNA spiked in. Both conserved end residues are part of each CDR3. The D gene is left open where the match is weak. For some rows the clone size is stated as once, few or many, or as a class when expanded; others skip it.

clone size	D gene	V gene	J gene	CDR3 DNA	CDR3 protein
-	-	TRBV2	TRBJ1-2	TGTGCCAGCAGTGAAACCTACAGCCCCTCCTATAGCTATGGCTACACCTTC	CASSETYSPSYSYGYTF
many	-	TRBV28	TRBJ2-1	TGTGCCAGCAGTCCCTGGGACGGGCGCCACTCCTACAATGAGCAGTTCTTC	CASSPWDGRHSYNEQFF
-	-	TRBV28	TRBJ2-7	TGTGCCAGCAGCCCAAGACGATTTAGATACGAGCAGTACTTC	CASSPRRFRYEQYF
many	-	TRBV5-1	TRBJ2-5	TGCGCCAGCAGCTTTAGGCCCGGGTCTAGCGAAGGGGAGACCCAGTACTTC	CASSFRPGSSEGETQYF
once	TRBD1	TRBV10-3	TRBJ2-7	TGTGCCATACCGAACAGGGGACCGGGACAAAGGCGGTGCGGGCAGTACTTC	CAIPNRGPGQRRCGQYF
-	-	TRBV2	TRBJ2-1	TGTGCCAGCAGTGAAGCGCTTGGGCTCGGCACCTACAATGAGCAGTTCTTC	CASSEALGLGTYNEQFF
many	TRBD1	TRBV9	TRBJ2-7	TGTGCCAGCAGCGTTACGTCCGGGACAGGGTACGAGCAGTACTTC	CASSVTSGTGYEQYF
many	-	TRBV7-6	TRBJ2-7	TGTGCCAGCAGCTTGGAGGAGCGCTACGAGCAGTACTTC	CASSLEERYEQYF
many	-	TRBV19	TRBJ1-4	TGTGCCAGATGGGGGGAAAATGAAAAACTGTTTTTT	CARWGENEKLFF
-	TRBD1	TRBV11-2	TRBJ2-6	TGTGCCAGCAGCCTGGGACAGATCTCTGGGGCCAACGTCCTGGCTTTC	CASSLGQISGANVLAF
-	-	TRBV19	TRBJ2-2	TGTGCCAGTAGTATAGGGACACGGGGGCGCAGCACCGGGGAGCTGTTTTTT	CASSIGTRGRSTGELFF
many	-	TRBV19	TRBJ1-2	TGTGCCAGTAGTGCCGGAGGGCGAAATGGCTACACCTTC	CASSAGGRNGYTF
many	-	TRBV5-1	TRBJ2-7	TGCGCCAGCAGCTTTACCCGGGCCCTTGACGAGCAGTACTTC	CASSFTRALDEQYF
few	-	TRBV19	TRBJ2-1	TGTGCCAGTGCCCGCAGGGGCCGAGATGAGCAGTTCTTC	CASARRGRDEQFF
many	-	TRBV28	TRBJ2-3	TGTGCCAGCAGTCCCCTTCCCGGGGCCGCAGATACGCAGTATTTT	CASSPLPGAADTQYF
many	TRBD2	TRBV6-2/TRBV6-3	TRBJ2-7	TGTGCCAGCAGTTACCATGGACTAGCGGGGGGTTCCGACGAGCAGTACTTC	CASSYHGLAGGSDEQYF
many	TRBD1	TRBV19	TRBJ1-5	TGTGCCAGTAGTCTCTGGACAGGGCAAGATCAGCCCCAGCATTTT	CASSLWTGQDQPQHF
few	TRBD1	TRBV27	TRBJ2-1	TGTGCCAGTCGACAAGTGGACAGGGGAGTGGGTGAGCAGTTCTTC	CASRQVDRGVGEQFF
-	-	TRBV18	TRBJ2-1	TGTGCCAGCTCACCAGATAAGGGACTGCACTACAATGAGCAGTTCTTC	CASSPDKGLHYNEQFF
few	-	TRBV24-1	TRBJ2-7	TGTGCCACCAGTGATTTGGGCACGTCGGACGGGCAGTACTTC	CATSDLGTSDGQYF
few	TRBD1	TRBV5-6	TRBJ2-1	TGTGCCAGGTTGGACAGGGTCTCCTACAATGAGCAGTTCTTC	CARLDRVSYNEQFF
-	TRBD2	TRBV7-6	TRBJ2-3	TGTGCCAGCAGTTTACTAACTAGCGGGAGCACAGGTACGCAGTATTTT	CASSLLTSGSTGTQYF
many	TRBD1	TRBV6-5	TRBJ1-1	TGTGCCAGCAGTTACTCGACAGGGTTGGACACTGAAGCTTTCTTT	CASSYSTGLDTEAFF
many	-	TRBV6-6	TRBJ2-7	TGTGCCAGCAGTCTATCTAGCTTTTCCTACGAGCAGTACTTC	CASSLSSFSYEQYF
many	-	TRBV5-1	TRBJ2-5	TGCGCCAGCAGCTTGGGTAGCGCCCGGTACCAAGAGACCCAGTACTTC	CASSLGSARYQETQYF
few	-	TRBV28	TRBJ1-5	TGTGCCAGCAGTCTCCCCCCAGGGATCAATCAGCCCCAGCATTTT	CASSLPPGINQPQHF
many	-	TRBV15	TRBJ2-5	TGTGCCACCAGCAGAGATGTCCGAGTTAAGCGAGGAGAGACCCAGTACTTC	CATSRDVRVKRGETQYF
-	-	TRBV7-9	TRBJ2-7	TGTGCCAGCAGAGAGATTTCCTACGAGCAGTACTTC	CASREISYEQYF
many	-	TRBV6-1	TRBJ1-5	TGTGCCAGCAGTGAATTCAGAAATAGCAATCAGCCCCAGCATTTT	CASSEFRNSNQPQHF
many	-	TRBV4-3	TRBJ2-7	TGCGCCAGCAGCCAAGAAAGCCGCTCGACCTACGAGCAGTACTTC	CASSQESRSTYEQYF
-	-	TRBV14	TRBJ2-1	TGTGCCAGCAGCTCCCTGGACAGTTACAATGAGCAGTTCTTC	CASSSLDSYNEQFF
few	-	TRBV6-2/TRBV6-3	TRBJ1-1	TGTGCCAGCAGTTTGGTGCGGATCGACAGCCTCATGAACACTGAAGCTTTCTTT	CASSLVRIDSLMNTEAFF
many	-	TRBV6-6	TRBJ1-5	TGTGCCAGCAGTGAGACAGGAGTTCAGCCCCAGCATTTT	CASSETGVQPQHF
many	TRBD1	TRBV6-2/TRBV6-3	TRBJ2-2	TGTGCCAGCAGTTACTCGAGTCTTGAGGACAGGGGGCGCATTTTGGCCGGGGAGCTGTTTTTT	CASSYSSLEDRGRILAGELFF
-	TRBD2	TRBV13	TRBJ2-3	TGTGCCAGCAGCTTAACCCCCCCATGGGCGGGGGACGTCACAGATACGCAGTATTTT	CASSLTPPWAGDVTDTQYF
many	TRBD2	TRBV3-1	TRBJ2-5	TGTGCCAGCAGCCCATGGACTAGCGGGGGAGAGACCCAGTACTTC	CASSPWTSGGETQYF
many	TRBD2	TRBV6-5	TRBJ2-1	TGTGCTACTAGTACATGGGGGGGTGAGCAGTTCTTC	CATSTWGGEQFF
many	TRBD1	TRBV28	TRBJ1-1	TGTGCCAGCGTTGGACAGGGGTTTACTGAAGCTTTCTTT	CASVGQGFTEAFF
many	-	TRBV13	TRBJ2-2	TGTGCCAGCATGGAGGGGCTGAACACCGGGGAGCTGTTTTTT	CASMEGLNTGELFF